Listed here is a single TCR beta chain. Its antigen is unknown. This PCR relied on a set of 60 Vbeta primers and 13 Jbeta primers. Clones were read by immunoSEQ multiplex PCR, and TCRdb kept only the in-frame ones, dropping some. This sample contains around 50,000 clones. These data belong to a study of cytomegalovirus exposure and HLA in healthy donors. The study's findings and limits: The CMV antigen specificity of a few CMV-associated chains was confirmed through in vitro analysis. The productive fraction for most TCR beta V segments was about 87% or about 30% in an earlier analysis. Owing to their indistinguishability, certain V segments, notably TRBV6-2 and TRBV6-3, were excluded.

This CDR3 is 14 amino acids long. Trimming cost V 1 base and J 1 base; bases outside gene matches: 1. CDR1 is KGHSH, CDR2 LQKENI, per germline. This chain links TRBV18 with TRBJ2-7; 7 bases align to TRBD1. Sequences were obtained from PBMCs. This TCR was recovered from a male donor in good health and CMV-seropositive. CDR3 region: CASSPQQGSYEQYF. CDR3 DNA: TGTGCCAGCTCACCACAACAGGGGTCCTACGAGCAGTACTTC.